The rows below give T cell receptor beta chains drawn from one sample of a study of T cell responses to AZD1222 COVID-19 vaccine. Sequencing was performed with immunoSEQ multiplex PCR; in TCRdb, only in-frame clones are kept and a portion is missing. Of over 100,000 clones detected, more than 85% appear once; the ten largest clones hold approximately 4.5%. This sample comprised peripheral blood, obtained on day 0 of AZD1222 vaccination. Source of these receptors: an adult in good health. CDR3s include the opening cysteine and the closing phenylalanine or tryptophan. A D gene is named only where the DNA matches it firmly. Clone size is stated in some rows and not others, as once, few, many or a class when expanded.

size	D	V	J	CDR3	DNA
-	-	TRBV3-1/TRBV3-2	TRBJ1-5	CASSQAGGGLRQPQHF	TGTGCCAGCAGCCAAGCGGGTGGGGGTTTGCGGCAGCCCCAGCATTTT
-	TRBD1	TRBV19	TRBJ2-6	CASIGQGTGANVLTF	TGTGCCAGTATTGGACAGGGGACCGGGGCCAACGTCCTGACTTTC
-	-	TRBV6-5	TRBJ2-7	CASSYAQETYEQYF	TGTGCCAGCAGTTACGCGCAGGAAACCTACGAGCAGTACTTC
-	TRBD1	TRBV5-4	TRBJ1-6	CASSLGGKTGLTAPLHF	TGTGCCAGCAGCTTGGGGGGAAAGACAGGGTTAACTGCACCCCTCCACTTT
-	TRBD2	TRBV6-5	TRBJ2-5	CASSFLGTSDETQYF	TGTGCCAGCAGTTTTCTCGGGACTAGCGACGAGACCCAGTACTTC
-	-	TRBV10-3	TRBJ2-1	CAIRVGAGEPYNEQFF	TGTGCCATCAGGGTAGGAGCGGGCGAGCCCTACAATGAGCAGTTCTTC
-	-	TRBV28	TRBJ1-2	CASSVPAGINYGYTF	TGTGCCAGCAGTGTGCCGGCGGGCATTAACTATGGCTACACCTTC
-	-	TRBV5-5	TRBJ2-1	CASSTGWSYNEQFF	TGTGCCAGCAGCACAGGGTGGTCCTACAATGAGCAGTTCTTC
-	-	TRBV6-2/TRBV6-3	TRBJ2-7	CASSSTPGRETSYEQYF	TGTGCCAGCAGTTCCACCCCCGGACGGGAAACTTCCTACGAGCAGTACTTC
-	TRBD2	TRBV11-2	TRBJ2-7	CASSLLGGGSSYEQYF	TGTGCCAGCAGCTTATTGGGCGGGGGGAGCTCCTACGAGCAGTACTTC
once	-	TRBV6-1	TRBJ2-2	CAAGMANTGELFF	TGTGCCGCAGGGATGGCGAACACCGGGGAGCTGTTTTTT
-	TRBD2	TRBV7-2	TRBJ2-7	CASSLAGAGNYEQYF	TGTGCCAGCAGCTTAGCGGGAGCGGGAAACTACGAGCAGTACTTC
few	-	TRBV5-1	TRBJ1-6	CASSLWQGNSPLHF	TGCGCCAGCAGCTTATGGCAGGGTAATTCACCCCTCCACTTT
-	TRBD1	TRBV27	TRBJ1-2	CASSLGQGLDGYTF	TGTGCCAGCAGTTTGGGACAGGGATTAGATGGCTACACCTTC
-	-	TRBV12-3/TRBV12-4	TRBJ1-1	CASSRGMNTEAFF	TGTGCCAGCAGTCGTGGGATGAACACTGAAGCTTTCTTT
-	-	TRBV28	TRBJ2-2	CASSRGGPNTGELFF	TGTGCCAGCAGCCGGGGAGGACCGAACACCGGGGAGCTGTTTTTT
once	-	TRBV5-1	TRBJ1-2	CASSLEGADGYTF	TGCGCCAGCAGCTTGGAAGGGGCGGACGGCTACACCTTC
-	-	TRBV29-1	TRBJ2-2	CSATKVPRGGELFF	TGCAGCGCCACCAAAGTCCCGAGAGGTGGGGAGCTGTTTTTT
-	-	TRBV5-1	TRBJ2-5	CASSPKVQVNQETQYF	TGCGCCAGCAGCCCCAAGGTACAGGTTAACCAAGAGACCCAGTACTTC
-	-	TRBV5-6	TRBJ1-4	CASSMGGRRANEKLFF	TGTGCCAGCAGCATGGGGGGACGCAGGGCTAATGAAAAACTGTTTTTT
-	TRBD1	TRBV2	TRBJ1-4	CASTFDREVFVREKLFF	TGTGCCAGCACGTTCGACAGGGAAGTTTTCGTGCGTGAAAAACTGTTTTTT
-	-	TRBV19	TRBJ1-5	CASSPLHSNQPQHF	TGTGCCAGTAGTCCCCTCCATAGCAATCAGCCCCAGCATTTT
-	-	TRBV6-5	TRBJ1-6	CASSYSSPGSHSPLHF	TGTGCCAGCAGTTACTCTAGTCCCGGGTCTCATTCACCCCTCCACTTT
-	-	TRBV5-4	TRBJ1-3	CALEGGDPINGNTIYF	TGTGCTCTCGAGGGAGGAGACCCAATAAACGGAAACACCATATATTTT
-	TRBD1	TRBV6-2/TRBV6-3	TRBJ2-7	CASSYSDRASYEQYF	TGTGCCAGCAGTTACTCGGACAGGGCATCCTACGAGCAGTACTTC
-	-	TRBV6-5	TRBJ2-2	CASSYSIGAGTGELFF	TGTGCCAGCAGTTACTCAATTGGGGCGGGGACCGGGGAGCTGTTTTTT
-	-	TRBV2	TRBJ2-7	CASSDSTSYEQYF	TGTGCCAGCAGTGACTCGACTAGTTACGAGCAGTACTTC
-	-	TRBV7-8	TRBJ1-2	CASSLRQGSSYGYTF	TGTGCCAGCAGCTTACGTCAGGGGTCTTCCTATGGCTACACCTTC
-	-	TRBV5-1	TRBJ1-1	CASSGNRDREPEAFF	TGCGCCAGCAGCGGAAACCGGGACCGGGAACCTGAAGCTTTCTTT
-	-	TRBV7-3	TRBJ1-1	CASSFDGMGTEAFF	TGTGCCAGCAGCTTTGACGGGATGGGCACTGAAGCTTTCTTT
-	TRBD1	TRBV10-1	TRBJ1-4	CASQRGGGEKLFF	TGCGCCAGCCAAAGGGGAGGGGGCGAAAAACTGTTTTTT
-	TRBD1	TRBV10-1	TRBJ2-5	CASSPGQGGIETQYF	TGCGCCAGCAGCCCAGGACAGGGTGGTATTGAGACCCAGTACTTC
-	-	TRBV7-2	TRBJ1-1	CASSHPGAEQNTEAFF	TGTGCCAGCAGCCACCCGGGGGCGGAACAGAACACTGAAGCTTTCTTT
-	-	TRBV28	TRBJ2-2	CASSLMGPNTGELFF	TGTGCCAGCAGTTTAATGGGACCCAACACCGGGGAGCTGTTTTTT
-	TRBD1	TRBV3-1/TRBV3-2	TRBJ1-6	CASSQDPRTGASYNSPLHF	TGTGCCAGCAGCCAAGATCCAAGGACAGGGGCCTCCTATAATTCACCCCTCCACTTT
-	TRBD2	TRBV29-1	TRBJ2-5	CSGGTSPQETQYF	TGCAGCGGAGGGACTAGCCCACAAGAGACCCAGTACTTC
-	-	TRBV9	TRBJ2-1	CASSLVPGGTSSYNEQFF	TGTGCCAGCAGCCTAGTACCAGGGGGGACCAGCTCCTACAATGAGCAGTTCTTC
-	-	TRBV13	TRBJ2-7	CASSLGSSPYEQYF	TGTGCCAGCAGCTTAGGCTCCTCTCCCTACGAGCAGTACTTC